This T cell receptor (beta chain) is from a study of blood T cell repertoires in COVID-19. Overall study: In each case, the material was cDNA or gDNA derived from T cells, B-cell-depleted T cells, or PBMCs.

Per the authors' pipeline: The authors estimated nucleated cell counts from reference gene primer amplification. The assay was immunoSEQ multiplex PCR, and TCRdb's table has in-frame clones only and misses some. For V, J and clone size, that table is used; D and trimming come from the DNA. The sample lists some 150,000 clones; 65% to 90% were seen once. The length of the CDR3 is 12 residues. CDR1 GTSNPN and CDR2 SVGIG come from the germline V gene (reference sequence). V lost 2 bases, J lost 3 bases, and 0 bases stayed unmatched. Sequenced: peripheral blood. The V call is TRBV30, the J call TRBJ2-7; 8 bases agree with TRBD2. This clonotype was obtained from an older woman with active or convalescent COVID-19. The CDR3 nucleotides are TGTGCCTGGAGTAGCGGGAGCTACGAGCAGTACTTC. It yields the protein CAWSSGSYEQYF.